This T cell receptor beta chain was sequenced in a study of prognosis after radiotherapy for stage I lung cancer. Whole-study context: Distant metastases arose in a handful of patients, median about seven months post-radiotherapy; fewer than 17 had no significant progression. Whole-study results and caveats: The question of whether the expanded TCR clones were tumor-specific was not determined. Gene usage, both TRBV and TRBJ, reportedly differed between patients with metastases and patients without them.

V lost 0 bases and J lost 6, with 12 bases in between. The CDR3 contains 14 residues. Germline V CDR1 and CDR2: SGDLS, YYNGEE. This clonotype appeared many times. Its antigen is not identified. The genomic DNA TCR beta CDR3 region underwent two rounds of multiplex PCR. Round one of PCR was performed, and it used primers specific to each TRBV and TRBJ gene. Each CDR3 protein gets one entry after TCRdb re-called the multiplex PCR reads with MiXCR. The sample holds 20,000 to 30,000 distinct CDR3 sequences, 25% to 30% seen once. Two separate time points each saw a draw of 4.5 to 7.5 milliliters of peripheral blood.

Here the sequenced sample was PBMCs, taken before or after stereotactic body radiation therapy (not recorded which). The origin of this receptor is a donor of 50 years or more with non-small cell lung cancer. This chain joins TRBV9 and TRBJ1-2; no clear D gene. The DNA of the CDR3 is TGTGCCAGCAGCGTAGGCGTCACTTATGATGGCTACACCTTC. It yields the protein CASSVGVTYDGYTF.